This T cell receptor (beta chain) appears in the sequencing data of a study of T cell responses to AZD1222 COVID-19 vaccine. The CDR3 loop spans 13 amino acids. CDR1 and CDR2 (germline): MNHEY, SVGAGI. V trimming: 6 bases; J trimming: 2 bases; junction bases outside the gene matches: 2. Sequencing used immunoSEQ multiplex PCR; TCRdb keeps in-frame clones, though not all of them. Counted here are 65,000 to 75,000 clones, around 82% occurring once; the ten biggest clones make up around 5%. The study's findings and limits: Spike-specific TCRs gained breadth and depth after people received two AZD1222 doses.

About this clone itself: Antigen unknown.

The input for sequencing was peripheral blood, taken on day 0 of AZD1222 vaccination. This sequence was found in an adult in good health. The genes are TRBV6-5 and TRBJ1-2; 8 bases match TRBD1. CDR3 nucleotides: TGTGCCAGCAGCCGGGACAGGAACTATGGCTACACCTTC. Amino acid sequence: CASSRDRNYGYTF.